This TCR beta chain was retrieved from a study of low-dose radiotherapy and immunotherapy resistance in tumors. Study-wide background: Cohort 1 received 0.5 Gy per fraction every 2 weeks, totaling 6.5 Gy.

The donors' regimen was nivolumab, ipilimumab, aspirin, low-dose cyclophosphamide and low-dose radiotherapy. The presence of advanced solid tumors lacking tumor-infiltrating lymphocytes characterized eligible patients. The junction had 7 bases not matched to a gene; V was cut back by 3 bases and J by 1 base. In germline, CDR1 is GTSNPN, CDR2 SVGIG (reference sequence). This CDR3 has 15 amino acids. Gene-specific TRAV and TRBV primers were used for first-strand cDNA, covering alpha and beta chains. Using a constant-region primer together with a V-primer adapter, TCRs were subjected to around 20 PCR cycles of amplification. TCRdb used MiXCR to reprocess the reads, holding one entry per CDR3 protein. The sample includes around 20,000 distinct CDR3 sequences, around 72% seen only once; the top ten take about an eighth.

The TCR was taken from a human donor with advanced metastatic prostate, ovarian, gallbladder or colorectal cancer (not recorded which). This table probably holds off-target reads from a library built for another chain. This chain uses TRBV30 with TRBJ2-3; 7 positions agree with TRBD1. CDR3 sequence (DNA): TGTGCCTGGAGCGGGACCGGGACAGGCACAGATACGCAGTATTTT. Its translation is CAWSGTGTGTDTQYF.